The rows below give T cell receptor beta chains drawn from one sample of a study of T cell responses to AZD1222 COVID-19 vaccine. Some clones are missing from TCRdb's copy, which holds only in-frame ones; the method was immunoSEQ multiplex PCR. The data contain 160,000 or so clones, more than 90% of them seen just once; the ten biggest clones take up roughly 1.6%. The sequencing here drew on peripheral blood, taken 28 days after the second AZD1222 dose. These TCRs come from an adult who received the AZD1222 COVID-19 vaccine. Each CDR3 is given with its conserved first and last residue. A D gene is named only where the DNA matches it firmly. Clone size is shown for a subset of rows, as once, few, many or a class of expanded clone.

>.|.|TRBJ2-5|TRBV10-1
TGCGCCAGCAGTGGGGGGACTTCGGGACAAGAGACCCAGTACTTC
CASSGGTSGQETQYF
>.|TRBD1|TRBJ2-3|TRBV5-6
TGTGCCAGCAGCTGGGTGACAGGGGCTTCTTGGGATACGCAGTATTTT
CASSWVTGASWDTQYF
>.|TRBD2|TRBJ2-7|TRBV9
TGTGCCAGCAGCCCTCGACTAGCGGGAGACCACGAGCAGTACTTC
CASSPRLAGDHEQYF
>.|TRBD2|TRBJ2-7|TRBV11-2
TGTGCCAGCAGCTTCAGACTAGCGGGAGGTGTATACGAGCAGTACTTC
CASSFRLAGGVYEQYF
>.|.|TRBJ2-5|TRBV28
TGTGCCAGCAGTTTCCTAGGGACTTCCAGAGAGACCCAGTACTTC
CASSFLGTSRETQYF
>.|TRBD2|TRBJ2-1|TRBV7-9
TGTGCCAGCAGCCCCGCCAGGCTAGCGGGAGGGCTGGATGAGCAGTTCTTC
CASSPARLAGGLDEQFF
>few|.|TRBJ2-7|TRBV18
TGTGCCAGCTCACCACCGGTTTTCCCCTACGAGCAGTACTTC
CASSPPVFPYEQYF
>.|TRBD2|TRBJ2-1|TRBV7-2
TGTGCCAGCAGACAAAGACTAGCGGGTAATCGGAATGAGCAGTTCTTC
CASRQRLAGNRNEQFF
>.|.|TRBJ1-1|TRBV30
TGTGCCGGAAAGGACACCGTGAACACTGAAGCTTTCTTT
CAGKDTVNTEAFF
>.|TRBD1|TRBJ1-2|TRBV5-6
TGTGCCAGCAGCTTGGGGACAGGGGGTCGGACTAACTATGGCTACACCTTC
CASSLGTGGRTNYGYTF
>.|.|TRBJ2-7|TRBV19
TGTGCCAGTAGTCAGGGATACGAGCAGTACTTC
CASSQGYEQYF
>.|TRBD1|TRBJ2-7|TRBV3-1/TRBV3-2
TGTGCCAGCAGCCAAGCCGACAGGGGGATGAGCGAGCAGTACTTC
CASSQADRGMSEQYF
>.|.|TRBJ2-3|TRBV11-3
TGTGCCAGCAGCTTAGGCGGACTCCTCGCGGATACGCAGTATTTT
CASSLGGLLADTQYF
>few|.|TRBJ2-7|TRBV19
TGTGCCAGCCAAACCAGGGAGAGTGGTCCCTACGAGCAGTACTTC
CASQTRESGPYEQYF
>.|.|TRBJ2-1|TRBV5-6
TGTGCCAGCAGCCTCGGACGGGAGCAGTTCTTC
CASSLGREQFF
>.|TRBD1|TRBJ1-3|TRBV27
TGTGCCAGCAGCCCAACCCCACAGGGGTATGCTGGAAACACCATATATTTT
CASSPTPQGYAGNTIYF
>.|TRBD1|TRBJ1-5|TRBV11-3
TGTGCCAGCAGCCCTCAGGGCTACAGGGGTTATCAGCCCCAGCATTTT
CASSPQGYRGYQPQHF
>.|.|TRBJ1-1|TRBV6-6
TGTGCCAGCACCCCGAGGGGCACTGAAGCTTTCTTT
CASTPRGTEAFF
>few|.|TRBJ2-7|TRBV2
TGTGCCAGCAGTAGGGGGGAGACCTACGAGCAGTACTTC
CASSRGETYEQYF
>.|.|TRBJ2-5|TRBV5-1
TGCGCCAGCAGCTTGATCCCTCTCTCGGGGGAGACCCAGTACTTC
CASSLIPLSGETQYF
>.|TRBD2|TRBJ2-3|TRBV7-9
TGTGCCAGCAGCTCCCGGACTAGCGAATTCACAGATACGCAGTATTTT
CASSSRTSEFTDTQYF
>.|.|TRBJ1-2|TRBV5-1
TGCGCCAGCAGCTTAATCCCAGGGGATTCTGGCTACACCTTC
CASSLIPGDSGYTF
>.|.|TRBJ1-1|TRBV9
TGTGCCAGCAGCGTAGGGGGGCCGTCGAACACTGAAGCTTTCTTT
CASSVGGPSNTEAFF
>.|TRBD1|TRBJ1-2|TRBV4-1
TGCGCCAGCAGCCTACCGGGGATTACAGGGGGCCCGACCTTC
CASSLPGITGGPTF
>.|.|TRBJ2-7|TRBV4-1
TGCGCCAGCAGCCAAGATTTGAACTACGAGCAGTACTTC
CASSQDLNYEQYF
>.|.|TRBJ1-1|TRBV5-1
TGCGCCAGCAGCTTGGAACCGACAGGCGAAGAAGCTTTCTTT
CASSLEPTGEEAFF
>.|.|TRBJ1-2|TRBV14
TGTGCCAGCAGCCAAGATCCTAGACAAGGGTATGGCTACACCTTC
CASSQDPRQGYGYTF
>.|.|TRBJ2-5|TRBV18
TGTGCCAGCTCAGTTCAAGAGACCCAGTACTTC
CASSVQETQYF
>.|.|TRBJ2-5|TRBV7-8
TGTGCCAGCAGCTTATTGGGACAACAAGAGACCCAGTACTTC
CASSLLGQQETQYF
>.|TRBD2|TRBJ2-5|TRBV5-4
TGTGCCAGCACTAGCGGGGTACAAGAGACCCAGTACTTC
CASTSGVQETQYF
>once|.|TRBJ1-5|TRBV9
TGTGCCAGCAGCCCGACAGGTAATCAGCCCCAGCATTTT
CASSPTGNQPQHF
>.|.|TRBJ2-6|TRBV10-2
TGCGCCAGCAGGAGCCGGAGCTCTGGGGCCAACGTCCTGACTTTC
CASRSRSSGANVLTF
>.|.|TRBJ1-6|TRBV12-1
TGTGCCAGCAGCGCGGACAGTCCCCGCTCCTATAATTCACCCCTCCACTTT
CASSADSPRSYNSPLHF
>.|TRBD1|TRBJ1-5|TRBV7-8
TGTGCCAGCAGCTCCGGGACAGGGTCTAATCAGCCCCAGCATTTT
CASSSGTGSNQPQHF
>.|.|TRBJ2-2|TRBV3-1/TRBV3-2
TGTGCCAGCAGCCCATATGCTAGGGGATACACCGGGGAGCTGTTTTTT
CASSPYARGYTGELFF
>.|TRBD2|TRBJ2-1|TRBV5-1
TGCGCCAGCAGTCCTACTCGGGGGGGAATATCTTCCTACAATGAGCAGTTCTTC
CASSPTRGGISSYNEQFF
>once|.|TRBJ1-2|TRBV28
TGTGCCAGCAGTCCAAAGTTTGGCTACACCTTC
CASSPKFGYTF
>.|.|TRBJ1-2|TRBV13
TGTGCCAGCAGCAACCCCAGGAGAAGTGAGGGCTACACCTTC
CASSNPRRSEGYTF
>.|.|TRBJ1-4|TRBV2
TGTGCCAGCAGTGATCCCGGGGGTAATGAAAAACTGTTTTTT
CASSDPGGNEKLFF
>.|.|TRBJ1-1|TRBV30
TGTGCCTGGAGTGCGACAGTTAGCACTGAAGCTTTCTTT
CAWSATVSTEAFF
>.|.|TRBJ2-7|TRBV7-9
TGTGCCAGCAGCCACGGGGGACGGAACTACGAGCAGTACTTC
CASSHGGRNYEQYF
>.|.|TRBJ2-7|TRBV5-1
TGCGCCAGCAGCTTGGGGGACACGGTGAACGAGCAGTACTTC
CASSLGDTVNEQYF
>few|TRBD1|TRBJ1-5|TRBV7-9
TGTGCCAGCAGCTTAGGGACAGGACGGGGGCAGCCCCAGCATTTT
CASSLGTGRGQPQHF
>.|.|TRBJ1-2|TRBV19
TGTGCCAGTAGGCTAGACAGTCTCAACTATGGCTACACCTTC
CASRLDSLNYGYTF
>.|.|TRBJ2-7|TRBV4-1
TGCGCCAGCAGCCCAGCACGCTCCTACGAGCAGTACTTC
CASSPARSYEQYF
>.|.|TRBJ1-1|TRBV5-1
TGCGCCAGCAGCTGGGGCGGAGGGATGAACACTGAAGCTTTCTTT
CASSWGGGMNTEAFF
>.|TRBD2|TRBJ2-5|TRBV11-3
TGTGCCAGCAGCCCTGCTAAAGGGACTAGCGGGAGGACACAGACCCAGTACTTC
CASSPAKGTSGRTQTQYF
>.|.|TRBJ1-5|TRBV7-2
TGTGCCAGCAGCTCCAGTAACAATCAGCCCCAGCATTTT
CASSSSNNQPQHF